This TCR beta chain was profiled in a study of T cells in Graves' hyperthyroidism and ophthalmopathy. Germline CDR1 LNHDA, CDR2 SQIVND (reference sequence). Losses at the gene ends were 8 bases for V and 10 bases for J; bases not matched to a gene: 8. The CDR3 runs to 12 residues. Disease lasting under 3 months, a NOSPECS grade of at least 4, and a Clinical Activity Score of at least 3 were features of the ophthalmopathy patients. Diagnostic assessment was based on clinical symptoms, serum thyroxine and TRAb, thyroid ultrasound and orbital computed tomography. RNA transcripts provided the source from which TCR beta CDR3 regions were amplified. A first-round RT-PCR of the TCR CDR3 used the HTBI primer set. TCRdb re-called the multiplex PCR reads through MiXCR, storing one row per CDR3 protein. The data contain 500,000 to 650,000 distinct CDR3 sequences, 17% of them singletons.

This sequence was found in a woman aged 18-30 years with Graves' ophthalmopathy. The V call is TRBV19, the J call TRBJ2-1, with 7 bases aligning to TRBD1. Material for sequencing was blood. CDR3 sequence (DNA): TGTGCCAGTCGGACGTTGACAGGGGAGCAGTTCTTC. Its translation: CASRTLTGEQFF.